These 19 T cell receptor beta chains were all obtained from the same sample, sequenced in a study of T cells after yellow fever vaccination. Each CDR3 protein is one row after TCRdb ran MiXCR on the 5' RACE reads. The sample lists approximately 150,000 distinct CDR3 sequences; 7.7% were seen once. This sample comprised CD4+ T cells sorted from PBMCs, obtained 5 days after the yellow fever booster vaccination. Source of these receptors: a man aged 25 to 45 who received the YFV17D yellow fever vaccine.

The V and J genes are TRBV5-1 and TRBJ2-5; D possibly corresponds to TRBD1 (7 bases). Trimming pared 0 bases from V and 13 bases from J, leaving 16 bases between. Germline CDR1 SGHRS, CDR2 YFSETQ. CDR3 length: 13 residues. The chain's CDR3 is CASSLGQGGSRYF. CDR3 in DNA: TGCGCCAGCAGCTTGGGTCAGGGGGGCTCCAGGTACTTC.

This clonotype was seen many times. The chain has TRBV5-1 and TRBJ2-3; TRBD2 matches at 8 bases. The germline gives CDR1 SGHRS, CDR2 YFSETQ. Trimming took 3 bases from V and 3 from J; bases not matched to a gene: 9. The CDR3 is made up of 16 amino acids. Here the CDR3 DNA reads TGCGCCAGCAGCTCCACTAAGACTAGCGTAACAGATACGCAGTATTTT. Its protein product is CASSSTKTSVTDTQYF.

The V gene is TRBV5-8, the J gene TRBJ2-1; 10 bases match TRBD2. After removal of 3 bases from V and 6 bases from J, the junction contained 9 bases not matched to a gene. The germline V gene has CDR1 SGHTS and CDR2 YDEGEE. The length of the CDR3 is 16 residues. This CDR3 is CASSWGPGLAFNEQFF. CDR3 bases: TGTGCCAGCAGCTGGGGCCCGGGACTAGCGTTCAATGAGCAGTTCTTC.

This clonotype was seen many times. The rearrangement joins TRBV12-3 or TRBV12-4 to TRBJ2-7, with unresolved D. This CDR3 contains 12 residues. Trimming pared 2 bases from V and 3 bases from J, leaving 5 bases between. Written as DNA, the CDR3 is TGTGCCAGCAGTTTATCCCTCTACGAGCAGTACTTC. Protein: CASSLSLYEQYF.

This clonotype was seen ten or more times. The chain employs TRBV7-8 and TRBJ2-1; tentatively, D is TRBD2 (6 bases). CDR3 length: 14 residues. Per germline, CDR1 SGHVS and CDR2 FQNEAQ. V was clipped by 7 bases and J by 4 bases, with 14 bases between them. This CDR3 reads CASTPRGYYNEQFF. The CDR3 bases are TGTGCCAGCACCCCACGGGGGTATTACAATGAGCAGTTCTTC.

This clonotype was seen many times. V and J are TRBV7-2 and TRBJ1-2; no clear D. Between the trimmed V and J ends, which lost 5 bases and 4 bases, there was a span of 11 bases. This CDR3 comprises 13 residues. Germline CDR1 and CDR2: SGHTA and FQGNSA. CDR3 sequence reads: CASSASMGYGYTF. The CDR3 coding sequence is TGTGCCAGCAGCGCCTCGATGGGCTATGGCTACACCTTC.

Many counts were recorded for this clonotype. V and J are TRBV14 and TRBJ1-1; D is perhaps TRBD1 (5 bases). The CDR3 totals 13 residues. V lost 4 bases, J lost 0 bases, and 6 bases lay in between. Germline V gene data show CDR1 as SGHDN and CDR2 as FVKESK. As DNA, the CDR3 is TGTGCCAGCAGCCCACAGGTGAACACTGAAGCTTTCTTT. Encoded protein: CASSPQVNTEAFF.

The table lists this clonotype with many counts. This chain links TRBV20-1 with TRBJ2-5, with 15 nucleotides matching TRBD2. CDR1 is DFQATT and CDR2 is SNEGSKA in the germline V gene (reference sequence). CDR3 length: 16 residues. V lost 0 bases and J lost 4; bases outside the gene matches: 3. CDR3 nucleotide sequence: TGCAGTGCTAGAGAAACGGGACTAGCGGGAGGAGAGACCCAGTACTTC. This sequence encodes CSARETGLAGGETQYF.

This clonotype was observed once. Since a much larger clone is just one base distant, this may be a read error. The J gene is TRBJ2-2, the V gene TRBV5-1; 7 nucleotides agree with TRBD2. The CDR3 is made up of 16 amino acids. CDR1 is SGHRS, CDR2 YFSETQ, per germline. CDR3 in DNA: TGCGTCAGCAGCTTGCTGGCGGGAGTGATAACCGGGGAGCTGTTTTTT. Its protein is CVSSLLAGVITGELFF.

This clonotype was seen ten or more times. The CDR3 reads CASSSDRPGGKRGDTQYF. The CDR3 DNA reads as TGCGCCAGCAGCTCAGACAGGCCTGGGGGCAAAAGGGGAGATACGCAGTATTTT. The rearrangement joins TRBV5-1 to TRBJ2-3; a possible D gene is TRBD1 (6 bases). The CDR3 runs 18 residues. Looked up from germline, CDR1 is SGHRS and CDR2 is YFSETQ. Trimming removed 3 bases from V and 5 bases from J, with 25 bases in between.

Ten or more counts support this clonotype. In nucleotides, the CDR3 is TGTGCCAGCAGTACCGGGACAGGGCATGGCTACACCTTC. This gives the protein CASSTGTGHGYTF. The rearrangement joins TRBV7-2 to TRBJ1-2, with TRBD1 matching 9 bases. CDR3 length: 13 residues. Germline-derived CDR1 and CDR2 are SGHTA and FQGNSA. The V gene end was trimmed by 6 bases and the J gene end by 6 bases; junction bases not matched to a gene: 5.

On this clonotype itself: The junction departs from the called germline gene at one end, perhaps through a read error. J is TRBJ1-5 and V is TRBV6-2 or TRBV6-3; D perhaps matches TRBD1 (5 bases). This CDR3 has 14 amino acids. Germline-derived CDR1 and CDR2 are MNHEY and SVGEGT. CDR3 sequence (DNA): TGTGCCAGCTCTACCGAGCCGGGGGTGCAGCCCCAGCTTTTT. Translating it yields CASSTEPGVQPQLF.

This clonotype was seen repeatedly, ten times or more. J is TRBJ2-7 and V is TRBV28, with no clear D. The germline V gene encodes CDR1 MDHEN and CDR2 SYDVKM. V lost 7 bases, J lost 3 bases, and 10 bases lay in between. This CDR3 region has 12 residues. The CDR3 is CASNTNLYEQYF. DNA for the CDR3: TGTGCCAGCAACACGAACCTCTACGAGCAGTACTTC. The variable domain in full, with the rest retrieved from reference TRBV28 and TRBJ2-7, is DVKVTQSSRYLVKRTGEKVFLECVQDMDHENMFWYRQDPGLGLRLIYFSYDVKMKEKGDIPEGYSVSREKKERFSLILESASTNQTSMYLCASNTNLYEQYFGPGTRLTVT.

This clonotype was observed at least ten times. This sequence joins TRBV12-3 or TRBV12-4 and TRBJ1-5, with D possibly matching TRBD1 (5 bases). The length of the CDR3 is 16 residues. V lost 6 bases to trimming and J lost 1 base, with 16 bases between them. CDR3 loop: CASSPAGTGSNQPQHF. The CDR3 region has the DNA TGTGCCAGCAGCCCCGCCGGGACTGGAAGCAATCAGCCCCAGCATTTT.

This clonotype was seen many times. The CDR3: CASSTLASGANVLTF. The CDR3 DNA reads as TGTGCCAGCAGCACCTTGGCGTCTGGGGCCAACGTCCTGACTTTC. V is TRBV7-9 and J is TRBJ2-6; D is undetermined. V was pared by 5 bases and J by 1 base, with 9 bases between. The CDR3 covers 15 residues. Germline lookup yields CDR1 SEHNR and CDR2 FQNEAQ (reference sequence).

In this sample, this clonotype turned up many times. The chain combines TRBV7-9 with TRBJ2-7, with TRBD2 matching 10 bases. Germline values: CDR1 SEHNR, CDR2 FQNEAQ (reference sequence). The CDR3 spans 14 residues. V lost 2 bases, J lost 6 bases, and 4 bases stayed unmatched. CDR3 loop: CASSLSGRASEQYF. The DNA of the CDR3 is TGTGCCAGCAGCTTAAGCGGGAGGGCCAGCGAGCAGTACTTC. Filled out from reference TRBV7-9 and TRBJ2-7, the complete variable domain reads DTGVSQNPRHKITKRGQNVTFRCDPISEHNRLYWYRQTLGQGPEFLTYFQNEAQLEKSRLLSDRFSAERPKGSFSTLEIQRTEQGDSAMYLCASSLSGRASEQYFGPGTRLTVT.

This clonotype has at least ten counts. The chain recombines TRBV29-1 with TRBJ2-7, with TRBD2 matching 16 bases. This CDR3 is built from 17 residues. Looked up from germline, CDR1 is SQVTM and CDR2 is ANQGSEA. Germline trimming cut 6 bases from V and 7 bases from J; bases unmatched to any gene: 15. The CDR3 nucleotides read TGCAGCGTGGCGGGGACTAGCGGGAGGGCCGGTACGTTAGAGCAGTACTTC. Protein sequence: CSVAGTSGRAGTLEQYF.

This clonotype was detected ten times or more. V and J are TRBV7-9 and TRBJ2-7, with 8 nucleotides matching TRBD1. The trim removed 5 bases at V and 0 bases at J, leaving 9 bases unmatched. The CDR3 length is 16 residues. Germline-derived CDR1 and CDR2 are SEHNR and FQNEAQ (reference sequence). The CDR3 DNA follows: TGTGCCAGCAGCCCCAAGGGACAGGCAATCTCCTACGAGCAGTACTTC. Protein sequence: CASSPKGQAISYEQYF.

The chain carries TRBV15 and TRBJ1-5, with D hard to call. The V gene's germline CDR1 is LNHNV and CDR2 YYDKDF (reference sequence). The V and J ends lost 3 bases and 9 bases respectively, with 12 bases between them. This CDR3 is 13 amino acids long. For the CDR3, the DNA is TGTGCCACCAGCAGCCCCTCTGTGTGGCCCCAGCATTTT. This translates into CATSSPSVWPQHF.